These 16 T cell receptor beta chains came from one sample sequenced in a study of blood T cell repertoires in COVID-19. Measured with immunoSEQ multiplex PCR; TCRdb has only the in-frame clones, and not every one. The repertoire has about 160,000 clones, approximately 84% of them found once; the top ten carry under 6.5%. The material sequenced was peripheral blood. These receptor sequences come from a woman between 50 and 59 years old with COVID-19, enrolled during active disease.

The chain joins TRBV7-9 to TRBJ1-1, with no clear D. Germline V gene sequence: CDR1 SEHNR, CDR2 FQNEAQ (reference sequence). The CDR3 is made up of 14 amino acids. V dropped 5 bases and J dropped 4 bases, with 14 bases sitting between them. The CDR3 spells CASSPQRRGTEAFF. As DNA, the CDR3 is TGTGCCAGCAGCCCTCAGCGTCGTGGCACTGAAGCTTTCTTT.

This clone has only a few counts. The chain recombines TRBV19 with TRBJ1-6, with D possibly TRBD1 on 5 matching bases. With 0 bases removed from V and 10 bases from J, the gap between germline ends came to 7 bases. The germline V gene encodes CDR1 LNHDA and CDR2 SQIVND (reference sequence). The CDR3 extends over 13 amino acids. CDR3 nucleotide sequence: TGTGCCAGTAGTATAGAAAGGGGATCACCCCTCCACTTT. This gives the protein CASSIERGSPLHF.

The chain combines TRBV7-2 with TRBJ2-1, with 8 bases matching TRBD2. Per the germline V gene, CDR1 is SGHTA and CDR2 is FQGNSA. This CDR3 comprises 17 residues. Unmatched junction bases numbered 15, after V lost 5 bases and J lost 6 bases. CDR3 in amino acids: CASSPSFRGGSGNEQFF. The DNA of the CDR3 is TGTGCCAGCAGCCCCTCCTTTCGGGGGGGGAGTGGCAATGAGCAGTTCTTC.

The chain employs TRBV5-6 and TRBJ2-5, with 8 bases aligning to TRBD2. Germline V CDR1 and CDR2: SGHDT, YYEEEE. The CDR3 length is 15 residues. J lost 5 bases, V lost 2 bases, and 8 bases had no gene match. The CDR3 region is CASSLAGAPRETQYF. CDR3 in DNA: TGTGCCAGCAGCTTAGCGGGGGCCCCGCGGGAGACCCAGTACTTC.

This clone was detected only once. The gene calls are TRBV10-2 and TRBJ2-7; perhaps TRBD2 as D (6 bases). Germline CDR1 is WSHSY and CDR2 is SAAADI. V dropped 4 bases and J dropped 2 bases, with 9 bases sitting between them. The length of the CDR3 is 13 residues. CDR3 residues: CASSGGAAYEQYF. CDR3 sequence (DNA): TGCGCCAGCAGTGGCGGGGCCGCCTACGAGCAGTACTTC.

The chain carries TRBV6-5 and TRBJ2-1; 8 nucleotides align to TRBD1. The CDR3 totals 16 residues. Germline values: CDR1 MNHEY, CDR2 SVGAGI. Trimming cost V 2 bases and J 12 bases; bases outside gene matches: 15. CDR3 protein: CASSYSKTGVFTGQFF. The CDR3 DNA follows: TGTGCCAGCAGTTACAGTAAGACAGGGGTTTTCACGGGGCAGTTCTTC.

The chain uses TRBV7-2 and TRBJ2-1; 8 bases agree with TRBD2. Germline lookup yields CDR1 SGHTA and CDR2 FQGNSA. The CDR3 is 16 amino acids. Trimming at V came to 1 base and at J to 5 bases, leaving 7 bases not matched to a gene. This CDR3 reads CASSLVTSGPNNEQFF. The CDR3, as DNA: TGTGCCAGCAGCTTAGTTACTAGCGGACCTAACAATGAGCAGTTCTTC.

In this sample, this clone turned up once. The V call is TRBV3-1 (or the pseudogene TRBV3-2), the J call TRBJ1-6; TRBD1 aligns across 7 bases. This CDR3 spans 15 amino acids. Losses at the gene ends were 2 bases for V and 11 bases for J; bases not matched to a gene: 9. Looked up from germline, CDR1 is LGHDT and CDR2 is YNNKEL (reference sequence). CDR3: CASSQPGTDQAPLHF. The CDR3 region has the DNA TGTGCCAGCAGCCAACCCGGGACAGACCAAGCACCCCTCCACTTT.

The chain recombines TRBV30 with TRBJ1-4; D perhaps matches TRBD1 (6 bases). Germline V lookup: CDR1 GTSNPN, CDR2 SVGIG (reference sequence). This CDR3 comprises 13 residues. The V end was cut by 4 bases, the J end by 5 bases, with 11 bases between. This CDR3 reads CAWKGVGNEKLFF. The DNA for the CDR3 is TGTGCCTGGAAGGGGGTCGGGAATGAAAAACTGTTTTTT.

This clone appeared a few times. The J gene is TRBJ2-2, the V gene TRBV10-3, with 7 bases lining up with TRBD2. Germline values: CDR1 ENHRY, CDR2 SYGVKD. V was pared by 7 bases and J by 7 bases, with 3 bases of the junction left unmatched. The CDR3 has 12 residues. CDR3 in DNA: TGTGCCATCAAACGGACTAGCGGGGAGCTGTTTTTT. Encoded protein: CAIKRTSGELFF.

CDR3 sequence: CASRVATNEKLFF. The CDR3 DNA reads TGCGCCAGCAGAGTAGCGACTAATGAAAAACTGTTTTTT. J is TRBJ1-4 and V is TRBV5-1; no clear D gene. This CDR3 is built from 13 residues. Deletions cut 5 bases from V and 2 bases from J, with 7 bases between. Germline V gives CDR1 SGHRS, CDR2 YFSETQ.

This clone was detected only a few times. The J gene is TRBJ2-7, the V gene TRBV6-6; TRBD1 aligns across 9 bases. The CDR3 is 13 residues long. Germline trimming cut 7 bases from V and 6 bases from J; bases unmatched to any gene: 7. Germline CDR1 reads MNHNY; CDR2 reads SVGAGI (reference sequence). The CDR3 region is CASTRDREGEQYF. The CDR3 DNA reads TGTGCCAGCACCCGGGACAGGGAGGGCGAGCAGTACTTC.

V usage is TRBV6-5 and J usage is TRBJ1-1; D gene ambiguous. The CDR3 has 15 amino acids. Trimming shortened V by 5 bases and J by 1 base, and 14 bases separated the two germline ends. Germline CDR1 MNHEY, CDR2 SVGAGI. The CDR3 loop is CASSHSGFPNTEAFF. The CDR3 region has the DNA TGTGCCAGCAGTCATTCCGGGTTCCCGAACACTGAAGCTTTCTTT.

The V call is TRBV5-5, the J call TRBJ1-1; a weak D match, TRBD1 (5 bases). This CDR3 contains 17 residues. Germline values: CDR1 SGHKS, CDR2 YYEKEE (reference sequence). V lost 0 bases, J lost 0 bases, and 15 bases lay in between. The CDR3 spells CASSLGIWGRVNTEAFF. The CDR3 DNA sequence: TGTGCCAGCAGCTTGGGGATTTGGGGGAGGGTGAACACTGAAGCTTTCTTT. Full variable domain (outside the CDR3, taken from reference TRBV5-5 and TRBJ1-1): DAGVTQSPTHLIKTRGQQVTLRCSPISGHKSVSWYQQVLGQGPQFIFQYYEKEERGRGNFPDRFSARQFPNYSSELNVNALLLGDSALYLCASSLGIWGRVNTEAFFGQGTRLTVV.

The chain recombines TRBV4-2 with TRBJ2-2, with D possibly being TRBD1 (5 bases). This CDR3 is 18 amino acids long. V shed 3 bases and J shed 4 bases, with 21 bases lying between them. CDR1 and CDR2 (germline): LGHNA, YNFKEQ. This chain's CDR3 is CASSHPDKPQGTTGELFF. DNA of the CDR3: TGTGCCAGCAGCCACCCAGACAAACCCCAGGGTACCACCGGGGAGCTGTTTTTT.

The V gene is TRBV27, the J gene TRBJ2-6; D not certain. CDR1 MNHEY and CDR2 SMNVEV come from the germline V gene (reference sequence). CDR3 length equals 12 residues. Between the trimmed V and J ends, which lost 8 bases and 0 bases, there was a span of 2 bases. The CDR3 sequence: CASLSGANVLTF. Here the CDR3 DNA reads TGTGCCAGCCTCTCTGGGGCCAACGTCCTGACTTTC.